This entry describes one T cell receptor beta chain. A read error is the likely source, as a far larger clone sits one nucleotide away. Described time point: after trial treatment. Documented treatment: LDRT plus nivolumab, ipilimumab, low-dose cyclophosphamide and aspirin (RACIN trial). The data derive from a study of low-dose radiotherapy and immunotherapy resistance in tumors. Study context: One day before radiation and immunotherapy, intravenous cyclophosphamide 200 mg/m2 was administered, with this repeated every two weeks.

V gave up 6 bases and J gave up 10 bases; unmatched junction bases: 11. The CDR3 runs to 14 residues. Germline-derived CDR1 and CDR2 are MDHEN and SYDVKM. With TRAV- and TRBV-specific primers, first-strand cDNA was made, covering the alpha and beta chains. The authors amplified TCRs for 20 to 25 PCR cycles with a constant-region primer and a V-primer adapter. One entry per CDR3 protein results from TCRdb running MiXCR on the reads. The repertoire holds 65,000 to 95,000 distinct CDR3 sequences, roughly 17% seen once, with approximately 1.5% in the top ten. This clonotype originated in a male donor with prostate cancer. The rearrangement links TRBV28 to TRBJ2-1; TRBD1 matches at 8 bases. The material was PBMCs, obtained after low-dose radiotherapy plus immunotherapy. For the CDR3, the DNA is TGTGCCAGCAGCCTAATGACAGGGGCCTACGAGCAGTTCTTC. Its translation: CASSLMTGAYEQFF. The variable domain in full, with the rest retrieved from reference TRBV28 and TRBJ2-1, is DVKVTQSSRYLVKRTGEKVFLECVQDMDHENMFWYRQDPGLGLRLIYFSYDVKMKEKGDIPEGYSVSREKKERFSLILESASTNQTSMYLCASSLMTGAYEQFFGPGTRLTVL.